There are many counts of the clone carrying this T cell receptor (beta chain). Antigen: not known. The data were taken from a study of prognosis after radiotherapy for stage I lung cancer. Study information: Patients numbered around 13 men and 6 women, aged about 53 to 90 with a median of roughly 74 years. Tumor type comprised squamous cell carcinoma in more than five patients and adenocarcinoma in under 15. Findings and caveats of the study: Divergent TRBV and TRBJ gene usage has reportedly been observed between patients with and without metastases.

Amplicons of TCR beta CDR3 were generated from genomic DNA by two-round multiplex PCR. The first round of PCR was done with primers that matched each TRBV and TRBJ gene. Universal primers primed the second round of PCR. TCRdb analysed the multiplex PCR reads with MiXCR anew, one entry per CDR3 protein. The data contain 14,000 or so distinct CDR3 sequences, just under 30% of them singletons. V lost 7 bases, J lost 4 bases, and 6 bases stayed unmatched. The CDR3 covers 15 residues. The germline CDR1 and CDR2 sequences are MNHNS and SASEGT. The clonotype comes from a donor aged 50 or older with non-small cell lung cancer. The V call is TRBV6-1, the J call TRBJ2-3; 12 bases are a match to TRBD2. Specimen: PBMCs, collected before or after stereotactic body radiation therapy (not recorded which). This CDR3 reads CASKTSGRASDTQYF. In DNA form, the CDR3 reads TGTGCCAGCAAGACTAGCGGGAGAGCTTCAGATACGCAGTATTTT.